This TCR beta chain was captured in a study of T cells in Graves' hyperthyroidism and ophthalmopathy. Background on the study: The authors collected peripheral blood at initial diagnosis, before any treatment. Study-level results: A median around six months before onset, the model predicted ophthalmopathy. In blood, most of the thyroid clonotypes expanded above 0.001 were also present.

A word on this clonotype: Its antigen is still unknown.

Diagnosing involved the use of clinical symptoms, serum thyroxine and TRAb, thyroid ultrasound and orbital computed tomography. There were TCR beta CDR3 regions amplified from RNA transcripts. An initial round of RT-PCR targeting the TCR CDR3 relied on the HTBI primer set. TCRdb re-called the multiplex PCR reads with MiXCR, one entry per CDR3 protein. The repertoire holds a few hundred thousand distinct CDR3 sequences, with about 22% as singletons. Sequencing was performed on blood. The receptor's source is a woman in her seventies with Graves' ophthalmopathy.

The CDR3 DNA reads as TGTGCCAGCAGTCGCATAGGGACTGAAGCTTTCTTT. This codes for CASSRIGTEAFF. V usage is TRBV6-1 and J usage is TRBJ1-1; unclear D gene. This CDR3 has 12 amino acids. Between the trimmed V and J ends, which lost 5 bases and 5 bases, there was a span of 9 bases. CDR1 and CDR2 (germline): MNHNS, SASEGT.